The T cell receptor beta chain under discussion was sequenced for a study of cytomegalovirus exposure and HLA in healthy donors. Of note for this clone: The antigen is unknown.

General study results and limits: In a later analysis, common viral pathogens appeared linked to several of the most significant clusters.

The PCR used 60 Vbeta and 13 Jbeta primers. Only in-frame clones appear in the TCRdb table, and some are missing; sequencing was by immunoSEQ multiplex PCR. In the table there are about 98,000 clones, approximately 82% of which are singletons. In germline, CDR1 is ENHRY, CDR2 SYGVKD. V lost 4 bases, J lost 0 bases, and 8 bases stayed unmatched. CDR3 length: 16 amino acids. This rearrangement joins TRBV10-3 to TRBJ2-7, with TRBD1 matching over 8 bases. Material for sequencing was PBMCs. This sequence was found in a man in his forties or fifties in good health and CMV-seronegative. CDR3 loop: CAISGSSQGVSYEQYF. The CDR3 DNA reads as TGTGCCATCAGTGGGTCCTCACAGGGGGTCTCCTACGAGCAGTACTTC.